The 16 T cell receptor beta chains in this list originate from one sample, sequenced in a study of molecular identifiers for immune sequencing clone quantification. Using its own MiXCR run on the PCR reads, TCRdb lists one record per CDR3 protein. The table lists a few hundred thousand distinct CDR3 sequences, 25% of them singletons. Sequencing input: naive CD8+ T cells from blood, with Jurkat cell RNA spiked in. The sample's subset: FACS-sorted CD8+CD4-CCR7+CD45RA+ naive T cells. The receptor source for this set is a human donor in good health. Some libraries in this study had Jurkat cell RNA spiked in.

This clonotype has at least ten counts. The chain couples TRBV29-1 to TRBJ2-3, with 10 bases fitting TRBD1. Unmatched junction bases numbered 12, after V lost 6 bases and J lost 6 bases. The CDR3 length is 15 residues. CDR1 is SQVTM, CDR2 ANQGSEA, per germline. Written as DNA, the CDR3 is TGCAGCGTACAAACGGACAGGGGGATAGGGGATACGCAGTATTTT. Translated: CSVQTDRGIGDTQYF.

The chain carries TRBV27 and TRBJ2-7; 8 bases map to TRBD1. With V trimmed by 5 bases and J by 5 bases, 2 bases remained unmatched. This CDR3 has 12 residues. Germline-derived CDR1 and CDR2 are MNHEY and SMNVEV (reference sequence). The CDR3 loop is CASSGDRNEQYF. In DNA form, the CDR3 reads TGTGCCAGCAGTGGGGACAGGAACGAGCAGTACTTC.

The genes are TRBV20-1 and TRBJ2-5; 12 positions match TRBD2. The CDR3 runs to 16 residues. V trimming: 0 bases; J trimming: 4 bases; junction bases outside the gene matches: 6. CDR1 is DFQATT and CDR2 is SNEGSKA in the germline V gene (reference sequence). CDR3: CSARDLLAGGGETQYF. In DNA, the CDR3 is TGCAGTGCTAGAGATTTACTAGCGGGGGGAGGAGAGACCCAGTACTTC.

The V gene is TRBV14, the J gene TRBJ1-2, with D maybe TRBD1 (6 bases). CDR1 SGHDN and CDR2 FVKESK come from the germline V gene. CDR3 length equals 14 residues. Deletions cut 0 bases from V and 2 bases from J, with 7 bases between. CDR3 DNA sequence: TGTGCCAGCAGCCAAGATCAGGGGAACTATGGCTACACCTTC. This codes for CASSQDQGNYGYTF.

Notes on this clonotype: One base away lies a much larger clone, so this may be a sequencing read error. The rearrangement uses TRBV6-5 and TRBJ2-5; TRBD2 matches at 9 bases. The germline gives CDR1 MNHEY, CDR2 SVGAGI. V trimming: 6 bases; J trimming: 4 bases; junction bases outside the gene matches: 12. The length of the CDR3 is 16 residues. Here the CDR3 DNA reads TGTGCCAGCAGGATTACAGCGCTAGCGGGAACAGAGACCCAGTACTTC. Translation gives CASRITALAGTETQYF.

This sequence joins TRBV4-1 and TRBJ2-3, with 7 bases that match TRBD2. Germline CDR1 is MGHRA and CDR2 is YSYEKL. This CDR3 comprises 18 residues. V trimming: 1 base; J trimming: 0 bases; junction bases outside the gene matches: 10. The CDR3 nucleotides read TGCGCCAGCAGCCAAGTGCGATTAAGCGGGACTAGCACAGATACGCAGTATTTT. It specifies CASSQVRLSGTSTDTQYF.

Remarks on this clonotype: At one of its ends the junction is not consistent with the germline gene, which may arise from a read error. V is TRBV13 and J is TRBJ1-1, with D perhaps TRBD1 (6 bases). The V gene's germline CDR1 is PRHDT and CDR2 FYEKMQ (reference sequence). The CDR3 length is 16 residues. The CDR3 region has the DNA TGTGCCAGCAGCCCAGGACGGGGGGCTATGAGCGCTGAGGCTTTCTTT. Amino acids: CASSPGRGAMSAEAFF.

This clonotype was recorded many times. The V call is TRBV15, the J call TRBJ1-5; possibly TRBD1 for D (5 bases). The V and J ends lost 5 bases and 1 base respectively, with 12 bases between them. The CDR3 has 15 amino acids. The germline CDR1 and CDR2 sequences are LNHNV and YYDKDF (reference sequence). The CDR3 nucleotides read TGTGCCACCAGCCAAGTATGGGGGAGCAATCAGCCCCAGCATTTT. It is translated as CATSQVWGSNQPQHF.

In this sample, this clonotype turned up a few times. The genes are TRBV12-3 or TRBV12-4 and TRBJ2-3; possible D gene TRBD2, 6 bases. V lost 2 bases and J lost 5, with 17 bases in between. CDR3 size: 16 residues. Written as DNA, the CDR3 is TGTGCCAGCAGTTTACTAATCGGGGGACTGGGAGATACGCAGTATTTT. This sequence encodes CASSLLIGGLGDTQYF.

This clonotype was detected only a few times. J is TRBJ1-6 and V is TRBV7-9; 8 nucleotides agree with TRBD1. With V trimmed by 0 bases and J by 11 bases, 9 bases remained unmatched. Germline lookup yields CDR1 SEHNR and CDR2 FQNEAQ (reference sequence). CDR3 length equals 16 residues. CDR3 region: CASSLAGIAGGPPLHF. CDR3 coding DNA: TGTGCCAGCAGCTTAGCGGGCATTGCAGGGGGCCCACCCCTCCACTTT.

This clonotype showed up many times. The CDR3 sequence is CASSQGPTTKHF. CDR3 in DNA: TGTGCCAGCAGCCAAGGACCGACAACGAAGCATTTT. The V gene is TRBV3-1, the J gene TRBJ1-5, with D unresolved. The V end lost 1 base, the J end lost 14 bases, and 12 bases lay between the germline ends. The CDR3 length is 12 residues. Per germline, CDR1 LGHDT and CDR2 YNNKEL (reference sequence).

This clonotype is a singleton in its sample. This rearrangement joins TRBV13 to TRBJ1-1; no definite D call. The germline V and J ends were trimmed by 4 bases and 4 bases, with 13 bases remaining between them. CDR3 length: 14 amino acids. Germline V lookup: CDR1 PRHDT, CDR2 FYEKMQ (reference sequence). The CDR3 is CASSSGRLGTEAFF. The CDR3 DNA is TGTGCCAGCAGCTCCGGGCGCCTTGGCACTGAAGCTTTCTTT.

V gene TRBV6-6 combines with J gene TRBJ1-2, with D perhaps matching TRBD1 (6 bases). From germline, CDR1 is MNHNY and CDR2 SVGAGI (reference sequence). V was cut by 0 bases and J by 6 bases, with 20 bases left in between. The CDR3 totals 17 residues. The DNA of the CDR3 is TGTGCCAGCAGTTACTCGGAATGGGGGGCGCGTGAAAATGGCTACACCTTC. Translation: CASSYSEWGARENGYTF.

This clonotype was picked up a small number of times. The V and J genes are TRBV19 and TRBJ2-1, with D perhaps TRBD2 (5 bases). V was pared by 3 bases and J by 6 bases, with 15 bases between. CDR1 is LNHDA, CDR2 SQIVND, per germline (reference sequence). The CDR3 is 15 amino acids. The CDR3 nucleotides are TGTGCCAGTAGTATTCTCCTAAGCGGAGTCAATGAGCAGTTCTTC. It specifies CASSILLSGVNEQFF.

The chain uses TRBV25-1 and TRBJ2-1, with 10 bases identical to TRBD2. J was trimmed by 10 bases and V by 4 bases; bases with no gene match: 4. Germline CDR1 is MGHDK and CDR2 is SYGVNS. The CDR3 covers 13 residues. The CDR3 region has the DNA TGTGCCAGCAGTGGAGCGGGAGGGTACGAGCAGTTCTTC. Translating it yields CASSGAGGYEQFF.

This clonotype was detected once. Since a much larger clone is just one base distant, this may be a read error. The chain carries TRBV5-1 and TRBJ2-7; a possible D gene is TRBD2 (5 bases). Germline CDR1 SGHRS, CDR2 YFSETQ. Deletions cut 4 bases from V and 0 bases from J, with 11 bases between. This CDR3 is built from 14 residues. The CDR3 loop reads CASSLDLPSYEQYF. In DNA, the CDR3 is TGCGCCAGCAGCCTGGACTTGCCCTCCTACGAGCAGTACTTC.